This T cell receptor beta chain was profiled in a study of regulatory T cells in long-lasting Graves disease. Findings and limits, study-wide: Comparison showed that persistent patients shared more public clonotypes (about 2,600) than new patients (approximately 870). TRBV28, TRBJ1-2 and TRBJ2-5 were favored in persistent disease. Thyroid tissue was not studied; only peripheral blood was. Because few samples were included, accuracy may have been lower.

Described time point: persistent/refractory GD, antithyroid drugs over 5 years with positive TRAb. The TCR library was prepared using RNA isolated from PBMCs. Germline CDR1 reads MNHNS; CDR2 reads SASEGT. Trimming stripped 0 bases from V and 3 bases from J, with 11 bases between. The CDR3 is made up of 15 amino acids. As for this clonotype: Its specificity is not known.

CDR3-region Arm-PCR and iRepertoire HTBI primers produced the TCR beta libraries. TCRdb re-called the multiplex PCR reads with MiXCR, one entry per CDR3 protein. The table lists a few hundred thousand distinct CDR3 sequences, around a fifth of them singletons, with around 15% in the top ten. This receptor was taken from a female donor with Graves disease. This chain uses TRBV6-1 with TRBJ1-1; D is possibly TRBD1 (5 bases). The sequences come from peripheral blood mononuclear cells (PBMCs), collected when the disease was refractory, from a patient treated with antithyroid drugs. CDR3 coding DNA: TGTGCCAGCAGTGAAGCCTGGGACCTGTACACTGAAGCTTTCTTT. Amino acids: CASSEAWDLYTEAFF.